These 20 T cell receptor beta chains were all obtained from the same sample, sequenced in a study of cytomegalovirus exposure and HLA in healthy donors. Assay used: immunoSEQ multiplex PCR; TCRdb lists only in-frame clones, some missing. The sample shows 150,000 to 200,000 clones, 91% of them seen only once. Sequencing was done on a sample of PBMCs. The receptors stem from a woman between 18 and 30 years old in good health and CMV-seropositive.

The CDR3 loop is CASSSGQGVGEKLFF. The DNA of the CDR3 is TGTGCCAGCAGCTCGGGACAGGGGGTTGGTGAAAAACTGTTTTTT. The chain combines TRBV7-8 with TRBJ1-4, with TRBD1 matching over 11 bases. Germline V lookup: CDR1 SGHVS, CDR2 FQNEAQ. The CDR3 loop spans 15 amino acids. The V gene end was trimmed by 4 bases and the J gene end by 7 bases; junction bases not matched to a gene: 5.

V and J are TRBV2 and TRBJ1-2; 7 bases fit TRBD1. V shed 2 bases, J shed 3 bases, and the junction held 9 bases outside the gene matches. Looked up from germline, CDR1 is SNHLY and CDR2 is FYNNEI. The CDR3 has 16 residues. DNA of the CDR3: TGTGCCAGCAGTGAAAGCCGGGACAGAGCAGACTATGGCTACACCTTC. Its translation is CASSESRDRADYGYTF.

J is TRBJ1-2 and V is TRBV11-2; D unclear. From germline, CDR1 is SGHAT and CDR2 FQNNGV. This CDR3 contains 14 residues. V dropped 7 bases and J dropped 7 bases, with 19 bases sitting between them. CDR3 region: CASTLIPGFPGYTF. In nucleotides, the CDR3 is TGTGCCAGCACCCTTATTCCGGGGTTCCCTGGCTACACCTTC. The variable domain in full, completed from reference TRBV11-2 and TRBJ1-2, reads EAGVAQSPRYKIIEKRQSVAFWCNPISGHATLYWYQQILGQGPKLLIQFQNNGVVDDSQLPKDRFSAERLKGVDSTLKIQPAKLEDSAVYLCASTLIPGFPGYTFGSGTRLTVV.

The gene calls are TRBV2 and TRBJ1-2; D not resolved. The V end lost 4 bases, the J end lost 5 bases, and 11 bases lay between the germline ends. The CDR3 is 13 amino acids. Per germline, CDR1 SNHLY and CDR2 FYNNEI. The CDR3 reads CASSAAAGYGYTF. The CDR3, as DNA: TGTGCCAGCAGTGCCGCGGCGGGATATGGCTACACCTTC.

The V gene is TRBV19, the J gene TRBJ2-2; 9 bases are a match to TRBD1. The CDR3 consists of 16 residues. CDR1 and CDR2 from the germline V gene are LNHDA and SQIVND (reference sequence). The V segment lost 2 bases and the J segment 5 bases; nucleotides outside the gene matches: 6. CDR3 nucleotide sequence: TGTGCCAGTAGTATAATCGAGACAGGGGGGACCGGGGAGCTGTTTTTT. Protein: CASSIIETGGTGELFF. The full variable domain, completed using reference TRBV19 and TRBJ2-2, is DGGITQSPKYLFRKEGQNVTLSCEQNLNHDAMYWYRQDPGQGLRLIYYSQIVNDFQKGDIAEGYSVSREKKESFPLTVTSAQKNPTAFYLCASSIIETGGTGELFFGEGSRLTVL.

The rearrangement uses TRBV30 and TRBJ2-1, with 10 bases aligning to TRBD2. CDR1 GTSNPN and CDR2 SVGIG come from the germline V gene (reference sequence). V shed 3 bases, J shed 1 base, and the junction held 15 bases outside the gene matches. CDR3 size: 19 residues. CDR3 loop: CAWRGWSSGGRGSYNEQFF. In DNA, the CDR3 is TGTGCCTGGAGAGGATGGAGTAGCGGGGGGCGGGGATCCTACAATGAGCAGTTCTTC.

The rearrangement links TRBV5-5 to TRBJ2-5, with no clear D. The CDR3 extends over 13 amino acids. The V end was cut by 5 bases, the J end by 2 bases, with 10 bases between. Germline CDR1 and CDR2: SGHKS and YYEKEE (reference sequence). The DNA for the CDR3 is TGTGCCAGCAGGCGAGTCAAGCAAGAGACCCAGTACTTC. It yields the protein CASRRVKQETQYF.

This chain connects TRBV2 to TRBJ1-2, with TRBD1 identical over 9 bases. The V and J ends lost 8 bases and 3 bases, in that order; junction bases with no gene match: 19. Germline CDR1 reads SNHLY; CDR2 reads FYNNEI. The CDR3 is made up of 18 amino acids. In nucleotides, the CDR3 is TGTGCCAGCGGCACCAAAACCAGGGGGACAGGGTGGGACTATGGCTACACCTTC. Translating gives CASGTKTRGTGWDYGYTF.

The chain recombines TRBV28 with TRBJ1-1; a weak D match, TRBD1 (6 bases). The V end was cut by 8 bases, the J end by 3 bases, with 16 bases between. Germline CDR1 MDHEN, CDR2 SYDVKM. The CDR3 has 14 residues. CDR3 region: CASRTGISHTEAFF. DNA of the CDR3: TGTGCCAGCCGCACAGGGATTTCCCACACTGAAGCTTTCTTT.

This chain connects TRBV19 to TRBJ2-7; 9 nucleotides line up with TRBD1. Germline V gene data show CDR1 as LNHDA and CDR2 as SQIVND (reference sequence). V was clipped by 5 bases and J by 4 bases; unmatched bases: 6. The CDR3 is 14 residues long. The CDR3, as DNA: TGTGCCAGTAGTCCCCAGACAGGGGGTTACGAGCAGTACTTC. Translating it yields CASSPQTGGYEQYF.

The table lists this clone with a count of one. The V and J genes are TRBV28 and TRBJ1-1; D uncertain. CDR3 length equals 14 residues. Germline CDR1 and CDR2: MDHEN and SYDVKM. V lost 3 bases to trimming and J lost 4 bases, with 12 bases between them. CDR3 loop: CASSFSGLGTEAFF. CDR3 DNA sequence: TGTGCCAGCAGTTTTTCAGGATTGGGCACTGAAGCTTTCTTT.

The chain employs TRBV9 and TRBJ1-1; D is unclear. This CDR3 is built from 14 residues. Germline V gene sequence: CDR1 SGDLS, CDR2 YYNGEE. Between the trimmed V and J ends, which lost 0 bases and 5 bases, there was a span of 11 bases. CDR3 amino acids: CASSVVRARTEAFF. The DNA of the CDR3 is TGTGCCAGCAGCGTAGTCCGAGCCAGGACTGAAGCTTTCTTT.

This chain uses TRBV6-1 with TRBJ2-7, with D possibly matching TRBD1 (5 bases). Trimming cost V 3 bases and J 3 bases, with 9 bases left between them. The CDR3 has 13 amino acids. CDR1 and CDR2 from the germline V gene are MNHNS and SASEGT. This CDR3 is CASSEWGHYEQYF. The CDR3 coding sequence is TGTGCCAGCAGTGAGTGGGGCCACTACGAGCAGTACTTC.

The chain is built from TRBV28 and TRBJ2-5; D may be TRBD1 (5 bases). With 6 bases removed from V and 6 bases from J, the gap between germline ends came to 11 bases. The germline CDR1 and CDR2 sequences are MDHEN and SYDVKM. The CDR3 runs to 12 residues. CDR3 residues: CASRTDSKTQYF. DNA for the CDR3: TGTGCCAGCAGGACAGATTCGAAGACCCAGTACTTC. The full variable domain, completed using reference TRBV28 and TRBJ2-5, is DVKVTQSSRYLVKRTGEKVFLECVQDMDHENMFWYRQDPGLGLRLIYFSYDVKMKEKGDIPEGYSVSREKKERFSLILESASTNQTSMYLCASRTDSKTQYFGPGTRLLVL.

The chain combines TRBV6-4 with TRBJ2-7; D is uncertain. This CDR3 region has 15 residues. Per the germline V gene, CDR1 is MRHNA and CDR2 is SNTAGT. Between the trimmed V and J ends, which lost 9 bases and 6 bases, there was a span of 24 bases. The CDR3 DNA is TGTGCCAGGGCAATTGGCACAGTCTGGATCTGCGAGCAGTACTTC. Its protein is CARAIGTVWICEQYF.

The chain has TRBV7-2 and TRBJ1-2; D is perhaps TRBD1 (6 bases). Germline assignment: CDR1 SGHTA and CDR2 FQGNSA. Trimming took off 5 bases at V and 8 bases at J, with 24 bases between the two ends. The CDR3 is made up of 16 amino acids. This chain's CDR3 is CASSPTWGGAPGGYTF. The CDR3 region has the DNA TGTGCCAGCAGCCCAACTTGGGGGGGGGCCCCGGGAGGCTACACCTTC.

In this sample, this clone turned up once. The chain carries TRBV10-3 and TRBJ1-5; 7 positions match TRBD1. After removal of 6 bases from V and 5 bases from J, the junction contained 7 bases not matched to a gene. In germline, CDR1 is ENHRY, CDR2 SYGVKD. This CDR3 spans 14 amino acids. The CDR3 sequence is CAIRNSDRDQPQHF. CDR3 nucleotide sequence: TGTGCCATCAGGAATTCCGACAGGGATCAGCCCCAGCATTTT.

In DNA form, the CDR3 reads TGTGCCAGCAGTTTGACAGGCTCCTTCGACGAGCAGTACTTC. Translated: CASSLTGSFDEQYF. The chain is built from TRBV9 and TRBJ2-7; tentative D call: TRBD1 (6 bases). The V end was cut by 5 bases, the J end by 5 bases, with 17 bases between. This CDR3 is 14 amino acids long. Germline V lookup: CDR1 SGDLS, CDR2 YYNGEE.

Only one count was recorded for this clone. The chain joins TRBV4-3 to TRBJ1-5, with 8 nucleotides matching TRBD1. This CDR3 has 16 residues. The V gene end was trimmed by 1 base and the J gene end by 2 bases; junction bases not matched to a gene: 4. Looked up from germline, CDR1 is LGHNA and CDR2 is YSLEER. CDR3 nucleotides: TGCGCCAGCAGCCAAGGGGCAGGGGGCGGCAATCAGCCCCAGCATTTT. It specifies CASSQGAGGGNQPQHF.

The chain has TRBV12-5 and TRBJ2-6, with TRBD1 matching over 7 bases. Germline lookup yields CDR1 LGHNT and CDR2 FRNRAP. Germline trimming cut 4 bases from V and 0 bases from J; bases unmatched to any gene: 12. CDR3 size: 19 residues. The CDR3 DNA reads TGTGCTAGTGGTTACCCAAGGACAGGTTTTATCTCTGGGGCCAACGTCCTGACTTTC. Protein product: CASGYPRTGFISGANVLTF.